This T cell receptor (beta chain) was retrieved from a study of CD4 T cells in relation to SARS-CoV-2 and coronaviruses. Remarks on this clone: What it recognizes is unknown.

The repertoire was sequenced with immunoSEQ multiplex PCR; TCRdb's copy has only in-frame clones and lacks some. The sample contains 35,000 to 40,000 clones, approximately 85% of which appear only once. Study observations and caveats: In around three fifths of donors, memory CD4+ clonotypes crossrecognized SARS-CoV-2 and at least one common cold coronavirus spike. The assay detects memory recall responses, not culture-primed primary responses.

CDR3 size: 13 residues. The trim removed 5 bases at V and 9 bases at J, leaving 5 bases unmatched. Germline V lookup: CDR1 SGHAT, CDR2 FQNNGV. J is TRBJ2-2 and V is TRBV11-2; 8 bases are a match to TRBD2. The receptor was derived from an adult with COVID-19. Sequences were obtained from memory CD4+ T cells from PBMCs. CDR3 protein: CASSLGLARELFF. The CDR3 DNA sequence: TGTGCCAGCAGCCTCGGACTAGCTAGGGAGCTGTTTTTT. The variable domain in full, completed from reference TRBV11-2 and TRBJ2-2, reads EAGVAQSPRYKIIEKRQSVAFWCNPISGHATLYWYQQILGQGPKLLIQFQNNGVVDDSQLPKDRFSAERLKGVDSTLKIQPAKLEDSAVYLCASSLGLARELFFGEGSRLTVL.